One and the same sample provided the 2 T cell receptor beta chains below, sequenced in a study of brain T cells in children with intractable seizures. Clones were sequenced by immunoSEQ multiplex PCR, and TCRdb holds only the in-frame ones, with some missing. The sample lists about 120,000 clones; 94% were seen once. The sequencing used peripheral blood, collected at surgery. Receptors were obtained from a boy in the first two years of life with hemimegalencephaly and intractable seizures.

V usage is TRBV5-4 and J usage is TRBJ2-7, with D tentatively TRBD1 or TRBD2 (6 bases each). The CDR3 is made up of 15 amino acids. Trimming removed 3 bases from V and 5 bases from J, with 18 bases in between. Germline loops: CDR1 SGHNT, CDR2 YYREEE (reference sequence). The CDR3 bases are TGTGCCAGCAGCTGGGGGGCCCAGGGAGCAAACGAGCAGTACTTC. Translating it yields CASSWGAQGANEQYF.

J is TRBJ2-3 and V is TRBV29-1; tentatively, D is TRBD2 (6 bases). The CDR3 spans 15 residues. CDR1 is SQVTM and CDR2 is ANQGSEA in the germline V gene. The V and J ends lost 6 bases and 3 bases respectively, with 19 bases between them. This CDR3 is CSVPLRGRGTDTQYF. In DNA, the CDR3 is TGCAGCGTGCCCCTCCGGGGCCGGGGGACAGATACGCAGTATTTT.